This T cell receptor (beta chain) was found in a study of shared clonotypes between healthy human individuals. Trimming shortened V by 4 bases and J by 3 bases, and 6 bases separated the two germline ends. The CDR3 contains 13 residues. The germline V gene has CDR1 SGHNT and CDR2 YENEEA. Unsorted PBMC replicate PCRs used around 310 ng DNA, 25,000 to 35,000 T cell genomes. Some clones are missing from TCRdb's copy, which holds only in-frame ones; the method was immunoSEQ multiplex PCR. The data hold about 490,000 clones, with 79% observed a single time. Specimen: PBMCs. This TCR derives from a woman in her 40s in good health. Some clones in this sample may be carry-over from other donors' samples. This chain joins TRBV11-3 and TRBJ2-2; no clear D. The CDR3 DNA follows: TGTGCCAGCAGCTCCACAGACACCGGGGAGCTGTTTTTT. Protein product: CASSSTDTGELFF.